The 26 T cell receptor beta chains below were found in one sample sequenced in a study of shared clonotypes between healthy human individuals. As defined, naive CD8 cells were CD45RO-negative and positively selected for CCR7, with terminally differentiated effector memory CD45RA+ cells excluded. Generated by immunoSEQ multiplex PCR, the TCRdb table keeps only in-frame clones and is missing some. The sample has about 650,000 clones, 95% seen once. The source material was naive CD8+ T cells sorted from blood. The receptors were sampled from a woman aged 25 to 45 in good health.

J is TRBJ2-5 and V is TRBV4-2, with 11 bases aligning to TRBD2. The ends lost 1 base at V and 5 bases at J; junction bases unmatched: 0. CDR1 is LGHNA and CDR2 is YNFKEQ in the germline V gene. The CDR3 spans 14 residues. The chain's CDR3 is CASSQGTSGETQYF. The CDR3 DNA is TGTGCCAGCAGCCAAGGGACTAGCGGGGAGACCCAGTACTTC.

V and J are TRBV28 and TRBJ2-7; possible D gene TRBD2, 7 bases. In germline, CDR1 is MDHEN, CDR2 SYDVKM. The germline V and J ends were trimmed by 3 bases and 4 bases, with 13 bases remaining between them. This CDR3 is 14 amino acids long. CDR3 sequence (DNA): TGTGCCAGCAGTTTTTGGGGGGGCTCGTACGAGCAGTACTTC. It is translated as CASSFWGGSYEQYF.

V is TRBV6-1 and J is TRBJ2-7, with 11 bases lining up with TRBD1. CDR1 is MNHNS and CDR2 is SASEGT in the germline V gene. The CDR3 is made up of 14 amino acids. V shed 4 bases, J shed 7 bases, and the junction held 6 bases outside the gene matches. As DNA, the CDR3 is TGTGCCAGCAGTGTCCGGGACAGGGGGTGGGAGCAGTACTTC. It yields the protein CASSVRDRGWEQYF.

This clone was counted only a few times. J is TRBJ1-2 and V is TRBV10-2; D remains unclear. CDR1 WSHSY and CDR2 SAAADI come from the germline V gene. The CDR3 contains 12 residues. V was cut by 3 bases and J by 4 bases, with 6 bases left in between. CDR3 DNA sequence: TGCGCCAGCAGTGACCCAATCTATGGCTACACCTTC. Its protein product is CASSDPIYGYTF.

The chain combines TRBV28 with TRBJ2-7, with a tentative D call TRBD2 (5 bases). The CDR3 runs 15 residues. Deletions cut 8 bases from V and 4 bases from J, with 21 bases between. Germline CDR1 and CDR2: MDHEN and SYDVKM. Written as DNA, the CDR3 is TGTGCCAGCCCCTCCGTTATAGAGGGTCTGTACGAGCAGTACTTC. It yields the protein CASPSVIEGLYEQYF.

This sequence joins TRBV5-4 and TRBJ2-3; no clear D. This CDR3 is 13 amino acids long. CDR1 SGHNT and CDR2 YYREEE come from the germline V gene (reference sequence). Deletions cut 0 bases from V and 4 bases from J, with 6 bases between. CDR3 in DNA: TGTGCCAGCAGCTTGGAGGCTCCAGATACGCAGTATTTT. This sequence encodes CASSLEAPDTQYF.

CDR3 amino acids: CASSFAGQKYEQYF. The CDR3 DNA is TGTGCCAGCAGTTTTGCGGGACAGAAATACGAGCAGTACTTC. The chain uses TRBV27 and TRBJ2-7, with a weak D call TRBD1 (7 bases). CDR3 size: 14 residues. Looked up from germline, CDR1 is MNHEY and CDR2 is SMNVEV (reference sequence). V was clipped by 3 bases and J by 4 bases, with 13 bases between them.

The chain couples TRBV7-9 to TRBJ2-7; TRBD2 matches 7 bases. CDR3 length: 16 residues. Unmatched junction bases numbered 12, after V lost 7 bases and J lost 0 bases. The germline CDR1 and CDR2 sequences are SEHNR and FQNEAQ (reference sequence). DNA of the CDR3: TGTGCCAGCACCTTTCTCCTTGGGGGGGACTCCTACGAGCAGTACTTC. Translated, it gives CASTFLLGGDSYEQYF.

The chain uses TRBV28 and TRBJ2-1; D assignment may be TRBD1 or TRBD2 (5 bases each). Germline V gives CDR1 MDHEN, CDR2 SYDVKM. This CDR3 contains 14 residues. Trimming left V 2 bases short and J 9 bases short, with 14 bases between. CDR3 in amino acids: CASSLNRLGVEQFF. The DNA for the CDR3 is TGTGCCAGCAGTTTAAATCGGTTGGGGGTTGAGCAGTTCTTC.

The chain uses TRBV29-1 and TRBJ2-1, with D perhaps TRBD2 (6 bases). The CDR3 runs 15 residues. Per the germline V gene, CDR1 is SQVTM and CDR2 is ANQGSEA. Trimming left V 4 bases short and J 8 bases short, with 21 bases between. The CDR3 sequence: CSVGGGTYKSDEQFF. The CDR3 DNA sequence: TGCAGCGTTGGTGGCGGGACTTATAAGAGCGATGAGCAGTTCTTC.

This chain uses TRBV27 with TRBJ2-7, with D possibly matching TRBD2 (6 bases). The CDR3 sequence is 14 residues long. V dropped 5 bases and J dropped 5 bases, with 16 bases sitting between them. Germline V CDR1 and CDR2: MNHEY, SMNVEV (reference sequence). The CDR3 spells CASSPQGGSHEQYF. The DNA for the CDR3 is TGTGCCAGCAGTCCACAAGGAGGGTCGCACGAGCAGTACTTC.

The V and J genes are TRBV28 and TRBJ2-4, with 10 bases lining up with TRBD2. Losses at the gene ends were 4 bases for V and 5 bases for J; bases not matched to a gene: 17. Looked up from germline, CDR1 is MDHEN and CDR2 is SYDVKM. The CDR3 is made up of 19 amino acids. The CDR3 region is CASSSHWAASGSPQNIQYF. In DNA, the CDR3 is TGTGCCAGCAGTTCCCACTGGGCGGCTAGCGGGAGTCCCCAAAACATTCAGTACTTC.

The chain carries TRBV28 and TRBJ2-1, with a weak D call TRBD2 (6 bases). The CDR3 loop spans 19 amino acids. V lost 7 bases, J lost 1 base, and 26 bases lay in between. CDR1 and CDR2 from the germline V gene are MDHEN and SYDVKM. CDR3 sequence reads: CASNHPPQRAPGSYNEQFF. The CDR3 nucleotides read TGTGCCAGCAATCACCCGCCACAGCGGGCGCCAGGGTCCTACAATGAGCAGTTCTTC.

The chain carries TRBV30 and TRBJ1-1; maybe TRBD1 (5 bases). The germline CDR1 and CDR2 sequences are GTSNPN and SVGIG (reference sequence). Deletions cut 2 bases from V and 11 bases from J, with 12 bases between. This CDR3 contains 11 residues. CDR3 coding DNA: TGTGCCTGGAGTCCAGGGATCCTTGCTTTCTTT. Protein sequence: CAWSPGILAFF.

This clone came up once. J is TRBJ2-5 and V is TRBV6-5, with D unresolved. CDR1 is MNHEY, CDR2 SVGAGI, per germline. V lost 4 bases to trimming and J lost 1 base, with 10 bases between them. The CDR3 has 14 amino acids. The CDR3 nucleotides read TGTGCCAGCAGTTTTCTCGGGTCCCAAGAGACCCAGTACTTC. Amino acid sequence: CASSFLGSQETQYF.

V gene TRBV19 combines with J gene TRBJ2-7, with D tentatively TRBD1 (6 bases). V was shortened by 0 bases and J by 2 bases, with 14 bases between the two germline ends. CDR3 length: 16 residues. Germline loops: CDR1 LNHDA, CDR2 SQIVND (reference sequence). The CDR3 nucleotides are TGTGCCAGTAGTATAGATCGGGCAGGGGCGGCCTACGAGCAGTACTTC. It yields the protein CASSIDRAGAAYEQYF.

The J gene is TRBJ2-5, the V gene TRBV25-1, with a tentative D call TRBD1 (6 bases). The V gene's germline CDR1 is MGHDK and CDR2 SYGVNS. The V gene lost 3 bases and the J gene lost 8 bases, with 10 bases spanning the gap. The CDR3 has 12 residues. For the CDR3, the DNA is TGTGCCAGCAGTGACCAGGGGTTCACCCAGTACTTC. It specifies CASSDQGFTQYF. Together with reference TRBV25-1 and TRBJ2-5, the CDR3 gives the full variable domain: EADIYQTPRYLVIGTGKKITLECSQTMGHDKMYWYQQDPGMELHLIHYSYGVNSTEKGDLSSESTVSRIRTEHFPLTLESARPSHTSQYLCASSDQGFTQYFGPGTRLLVL.

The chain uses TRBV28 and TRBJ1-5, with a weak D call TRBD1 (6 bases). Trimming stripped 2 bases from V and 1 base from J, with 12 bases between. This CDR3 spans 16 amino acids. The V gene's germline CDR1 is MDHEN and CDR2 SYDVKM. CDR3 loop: CASSLNQGKSNQPQHF. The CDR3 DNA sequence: TGTGCCAGCAGTTTAAATCAGGGGAAAAGCAATCAGCCCCAGCATTTT.

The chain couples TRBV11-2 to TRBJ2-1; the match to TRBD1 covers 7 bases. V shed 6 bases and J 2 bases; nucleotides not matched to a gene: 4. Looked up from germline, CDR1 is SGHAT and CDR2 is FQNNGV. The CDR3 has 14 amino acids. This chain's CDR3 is CASSVGTAYNEQFF. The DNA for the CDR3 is TGTGCCAGCAGTGTCGGGACAGCCTACAATGAGCAGTTCTTC.

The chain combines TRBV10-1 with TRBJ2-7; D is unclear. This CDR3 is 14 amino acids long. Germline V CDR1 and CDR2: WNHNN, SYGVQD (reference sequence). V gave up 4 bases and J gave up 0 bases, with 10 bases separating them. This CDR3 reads CASSGAVSSYEQYF. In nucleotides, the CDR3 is TGCGCCAGCAGTGGAGCCGTCAGCTCCTACGAGCAGTACTTC.

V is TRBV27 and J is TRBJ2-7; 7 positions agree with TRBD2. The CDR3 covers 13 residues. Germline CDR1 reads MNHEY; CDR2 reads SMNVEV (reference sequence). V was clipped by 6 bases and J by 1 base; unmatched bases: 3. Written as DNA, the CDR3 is TGTGCCAGCAGCCCCGGGGGGTCCTACGAGCAGTACTTC. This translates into CASSPGGSYEQYF.

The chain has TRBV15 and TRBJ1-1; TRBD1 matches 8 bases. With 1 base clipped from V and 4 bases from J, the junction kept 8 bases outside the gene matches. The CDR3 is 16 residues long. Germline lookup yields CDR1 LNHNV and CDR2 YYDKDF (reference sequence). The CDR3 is CATSRGTGTGGTEAFF. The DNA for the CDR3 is TGTGCCACCAGCAGAGGCACCGGGACAGGAGGCACTGAAGCTTTCTTT.

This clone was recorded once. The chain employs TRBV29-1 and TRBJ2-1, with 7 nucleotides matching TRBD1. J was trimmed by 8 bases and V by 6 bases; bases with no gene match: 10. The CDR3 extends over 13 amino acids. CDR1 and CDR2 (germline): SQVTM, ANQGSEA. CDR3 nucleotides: TGCAGCGTAGGACAGGAGTATCTCCATGAGCAGTTCTTC. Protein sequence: CSVGQEYLHEQFF.

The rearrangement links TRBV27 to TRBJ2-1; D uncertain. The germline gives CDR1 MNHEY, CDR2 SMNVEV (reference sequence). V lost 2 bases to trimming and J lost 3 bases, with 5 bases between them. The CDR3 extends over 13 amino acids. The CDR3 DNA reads TGTGCCAGCAGTTTAACCTACTACAATGAGCAGTTCTTC. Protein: CASSLTYYNEQFF.

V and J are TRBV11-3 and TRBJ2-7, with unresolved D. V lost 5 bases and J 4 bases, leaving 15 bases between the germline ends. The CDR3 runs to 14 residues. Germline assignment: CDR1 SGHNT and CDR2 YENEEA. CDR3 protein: CASSQPSVDYEQYF. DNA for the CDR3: TGTGCCAGCAGCCAACCTTCGGTAGATTACGAGCAGTACTTC.

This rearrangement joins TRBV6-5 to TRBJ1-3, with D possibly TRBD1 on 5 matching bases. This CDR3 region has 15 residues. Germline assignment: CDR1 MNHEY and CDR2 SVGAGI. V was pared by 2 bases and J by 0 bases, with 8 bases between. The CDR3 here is CASSYGGDSGNTIYF. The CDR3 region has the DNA TGTGCCAGCAGTTACGGGGGAGACTCTGGAAACACCATATATTTT.